The clone carrying this T cell receptor beta chain was counted ten times or more. Its antigen is currently unknown. The data were obtained in a study of T cells in Graves' hyperthyroidism and ophthalmopathy. General study results and limits: Median prediction lead before ophthalmopathy onset was around 6.9 months with the model.

RNA transcripts gave rise to amplified TCR beta CDR3 regions. The HTBI primer set was used in a first-round RT-PCR of the TCR CDR3. TCRdb ran MiXCR on the multiplex PCR reads and lists one entry per CDR3 protein. The sample yields around 620,000 distinct CDR3 sequences, 13% to 15% seen once. Those patients with uncontrolled infection, other autoimmune disease, pregnancy or lactation were excluded. Germline CDR1 SNHLY, CDR2 FYNNEI. Trimming stripped 7 bases from V and 5 bases from J, with 15 bases between. This CDR3 is built from 13 residues. The receptor was derived from a woman aged 18-29 years with Graves' ophthalmopathy. Material: blood. The gene calls are TRBV2 and TRBJ2-7; D could derive from TRBD1 or TRBD2 (6 bases each). The CDR3: CASKTGRLDEQYF. The DNA for the CDR3 is TGTGCCAGCAAAACAGGGAGGCTCGACGAGCAGTACTTC.